This T cell receptor beta chain appears in the sequencing data of a study of cytomegalovirus exposure and HLA in healthy donors. The CDR3 has 15 residues. With V trimmed by 6 bases and J by 2 bases, 6 bases remained unmatched. Germline values: CDR1 MNHNS, CDR2 SASEGT. 13 Jbeta primers and 60 Vbeta primers were used for the PCR. The repertoire was sequenced with immunoSEQ multiplex PCR; TCRdb's copy has only in-frame clones and lacks some. The table lists 140,000 or so clones, around four fifths of them singletons. Study-level results: Near-uniform donor sequencing depth was presumed by presence/absence analyses. Most TCR sequences proved rare, with some public TCRs found in many donors.

As to this clone: Its specificity is not known.

The TCR was taken from a boy aged 2 to 9 in good health and CMV-seronegative. This sequence joins TRBV6-1 and TRBJ2-7, with 11 bases matching TRBD2. The sample taken for sequencing was PBMCs. The CDR3 spells CASSTGTSGTYEQYF. CDR3 coding DNA: TGTGCCAGCAGCACCGGGACTAGCGGAACCTACGAGCAGTACTTC.